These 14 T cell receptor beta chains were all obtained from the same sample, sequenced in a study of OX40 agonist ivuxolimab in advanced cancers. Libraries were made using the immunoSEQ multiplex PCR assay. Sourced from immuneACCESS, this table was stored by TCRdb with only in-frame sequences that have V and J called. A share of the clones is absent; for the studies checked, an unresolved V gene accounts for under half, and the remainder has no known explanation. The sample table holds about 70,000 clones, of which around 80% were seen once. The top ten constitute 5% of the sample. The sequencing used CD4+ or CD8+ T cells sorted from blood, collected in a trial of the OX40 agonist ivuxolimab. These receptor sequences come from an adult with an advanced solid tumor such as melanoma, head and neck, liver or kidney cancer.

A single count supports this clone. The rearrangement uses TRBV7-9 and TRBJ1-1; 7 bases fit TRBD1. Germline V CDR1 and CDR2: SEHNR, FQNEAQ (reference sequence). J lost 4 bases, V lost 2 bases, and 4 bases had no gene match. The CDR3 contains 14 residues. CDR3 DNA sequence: TGTGCCAGCAGCTTACAGGGGGTTGGCACTGAAGCTTTCTTT. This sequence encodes CASSLQGVGTEAFF.

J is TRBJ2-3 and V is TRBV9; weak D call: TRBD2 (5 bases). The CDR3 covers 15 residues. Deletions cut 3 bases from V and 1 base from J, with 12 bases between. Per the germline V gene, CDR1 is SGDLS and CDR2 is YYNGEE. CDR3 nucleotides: TGTGCCAGCAGCGATAGCGCAGGAGGCACAGATACGCAGTATTTT. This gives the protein CASSDSAGGTDTQYF.

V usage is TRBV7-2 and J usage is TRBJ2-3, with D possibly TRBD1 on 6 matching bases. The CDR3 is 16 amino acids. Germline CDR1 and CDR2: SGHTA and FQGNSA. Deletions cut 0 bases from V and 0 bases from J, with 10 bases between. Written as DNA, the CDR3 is TGTGCCAGCAGCTTAGCGGGGGCCGGGAGCACAGATACGCAGTATTTT. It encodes CASSLAGAGSTDTQYF.

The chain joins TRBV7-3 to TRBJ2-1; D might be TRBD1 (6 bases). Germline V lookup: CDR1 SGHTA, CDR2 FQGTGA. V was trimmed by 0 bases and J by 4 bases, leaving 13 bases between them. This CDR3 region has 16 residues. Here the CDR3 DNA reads TGTGCCAGCAGCTTAACATCCGACAGGCAATACAATGAGCAGTTCTTC. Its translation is CASSLTSDRQYNEQFF.

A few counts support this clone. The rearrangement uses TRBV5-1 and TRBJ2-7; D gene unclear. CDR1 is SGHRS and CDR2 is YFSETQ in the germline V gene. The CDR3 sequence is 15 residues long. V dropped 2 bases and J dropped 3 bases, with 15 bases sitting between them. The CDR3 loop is CASSFSGPSNYEQYF. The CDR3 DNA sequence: TGCGCCAGCAGCTTTTCCGGGCCGAGTAACTACGAGCAGTACTTC.

The CDR3, as DNA: TGTGCCAGCAGCCTACTTGAGGTCTCCTACAATGAGCAGTTCTTC. Amino acids: CASSLLEVSYNEQFF. The V gene is TRBV6-1, the J gene TRBJ2-1; D is uncertain. The CDR3 has 15 residues. V lost 6 bases to trimming and J lost 0 bases, with 12 bases between them. CDR1 is MNHNS and CDR2 is SASEGT in the germline V gene.

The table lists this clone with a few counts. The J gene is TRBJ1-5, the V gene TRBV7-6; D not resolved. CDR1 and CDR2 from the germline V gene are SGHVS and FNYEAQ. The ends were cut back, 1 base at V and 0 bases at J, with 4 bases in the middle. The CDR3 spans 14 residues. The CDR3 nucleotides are TGTGCCAGCAGCTTAGGGCATAGCAATCAGCCCCAGCATTTT. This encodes CASSLGHSNQPQHF.

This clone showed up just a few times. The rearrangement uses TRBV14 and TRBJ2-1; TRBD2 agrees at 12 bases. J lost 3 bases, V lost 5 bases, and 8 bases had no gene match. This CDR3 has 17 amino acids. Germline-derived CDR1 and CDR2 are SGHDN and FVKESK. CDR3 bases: TGTGCCAGCAGCACTGGGACTAGCGGGTTCGGCTACAATGAGCAGTTCTTC. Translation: CASSTGTSGFGYNEQFF.

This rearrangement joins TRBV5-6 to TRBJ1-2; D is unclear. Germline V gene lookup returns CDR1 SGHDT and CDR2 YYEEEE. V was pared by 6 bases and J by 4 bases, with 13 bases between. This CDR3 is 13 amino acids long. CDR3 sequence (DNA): TGTGCCAGCAACTCCGTACAGACCTATGGCTACACCTTC. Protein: CASNSVQTYGYTF.

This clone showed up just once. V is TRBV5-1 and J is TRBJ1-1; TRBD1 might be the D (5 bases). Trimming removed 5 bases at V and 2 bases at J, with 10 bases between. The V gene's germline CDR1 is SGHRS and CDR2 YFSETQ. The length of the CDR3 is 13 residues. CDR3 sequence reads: CASRLGDNTEAFF. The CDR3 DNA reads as TGCGCCAGCAGGCTAGGGGATAACACTGAAGCTTTCTTT.

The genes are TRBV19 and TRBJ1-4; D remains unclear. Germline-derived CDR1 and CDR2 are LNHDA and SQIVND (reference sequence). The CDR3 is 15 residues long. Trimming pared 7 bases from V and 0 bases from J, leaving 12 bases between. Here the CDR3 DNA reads TGTGCCAGTACCGACGGAGCCGCAACTAATGAAAAACTGTTTTTT. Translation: CASTDGAATNEKLFF.

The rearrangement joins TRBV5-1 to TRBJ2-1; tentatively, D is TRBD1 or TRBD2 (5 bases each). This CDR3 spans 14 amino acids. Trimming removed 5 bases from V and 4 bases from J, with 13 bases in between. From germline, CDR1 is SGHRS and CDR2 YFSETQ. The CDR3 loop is CASRFRELYNEQFF. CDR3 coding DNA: TGCGCCAGCAGATTCAGGGAGCTATACAATGAGCAGTTCTTC.

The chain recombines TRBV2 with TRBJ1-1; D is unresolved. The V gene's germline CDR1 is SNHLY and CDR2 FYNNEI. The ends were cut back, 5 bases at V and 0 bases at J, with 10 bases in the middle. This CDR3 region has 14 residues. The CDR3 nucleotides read TGTGCCAGCAGTAAGACGGACCTGAACACTGAAGCTTTCTTT. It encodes CASSKTDLNTEAFF.

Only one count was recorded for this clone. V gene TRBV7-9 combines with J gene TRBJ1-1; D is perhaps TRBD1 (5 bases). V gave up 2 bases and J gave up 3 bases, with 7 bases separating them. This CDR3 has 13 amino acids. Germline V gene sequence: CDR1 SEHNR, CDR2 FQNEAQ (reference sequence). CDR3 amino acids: CASSLSRDTEAFF. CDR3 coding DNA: TGTGCCAGCAGCTTATCCAGGGACACTGAAGCTTTCTTT.